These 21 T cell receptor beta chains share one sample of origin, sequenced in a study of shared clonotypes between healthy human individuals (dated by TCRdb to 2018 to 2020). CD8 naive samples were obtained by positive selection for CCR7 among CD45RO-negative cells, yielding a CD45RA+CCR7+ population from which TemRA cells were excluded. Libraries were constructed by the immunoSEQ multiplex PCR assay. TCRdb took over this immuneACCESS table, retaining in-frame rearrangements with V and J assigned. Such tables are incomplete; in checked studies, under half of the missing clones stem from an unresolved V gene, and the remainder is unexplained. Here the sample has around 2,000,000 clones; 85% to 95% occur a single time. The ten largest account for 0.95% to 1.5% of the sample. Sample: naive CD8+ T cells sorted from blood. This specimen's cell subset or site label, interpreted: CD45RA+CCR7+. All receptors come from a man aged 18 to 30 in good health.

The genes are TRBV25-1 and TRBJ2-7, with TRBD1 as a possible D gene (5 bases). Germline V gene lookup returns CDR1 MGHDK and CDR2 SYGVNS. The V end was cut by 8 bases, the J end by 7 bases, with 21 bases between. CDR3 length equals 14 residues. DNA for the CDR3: TGTGCCAGCGGGCCAGCAGGGATCCCCGGGGAGCAGTACTTC. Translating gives CASGPAGIPGEQYF.

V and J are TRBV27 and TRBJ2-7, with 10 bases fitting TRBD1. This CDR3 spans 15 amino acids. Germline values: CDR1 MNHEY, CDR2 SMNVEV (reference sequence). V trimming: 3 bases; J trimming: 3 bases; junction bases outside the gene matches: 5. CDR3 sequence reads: CASSLGQGRYYEQYF. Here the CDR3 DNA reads TGTGCCAGCAGTTTGGGACAGGGGCGATACTACGAGCAGTACTTC.

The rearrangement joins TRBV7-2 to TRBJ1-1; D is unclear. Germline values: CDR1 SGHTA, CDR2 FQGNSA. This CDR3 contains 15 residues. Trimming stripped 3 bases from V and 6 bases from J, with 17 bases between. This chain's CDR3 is CASSFFNRGWPEAFF. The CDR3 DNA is TGTGCCAGCAGCTTTTTTAATAGAGGTTGGCCTGAAGCTTTCTTT.

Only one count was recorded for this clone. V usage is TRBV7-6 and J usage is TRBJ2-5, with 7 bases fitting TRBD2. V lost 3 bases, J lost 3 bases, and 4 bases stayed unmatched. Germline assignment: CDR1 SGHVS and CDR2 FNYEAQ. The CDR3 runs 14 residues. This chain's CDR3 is CASSLTGGKETQYF. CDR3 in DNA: TGTGCCAGCAGCTTGACGGGGGGAAAAGAGACCCAGTACTTC.

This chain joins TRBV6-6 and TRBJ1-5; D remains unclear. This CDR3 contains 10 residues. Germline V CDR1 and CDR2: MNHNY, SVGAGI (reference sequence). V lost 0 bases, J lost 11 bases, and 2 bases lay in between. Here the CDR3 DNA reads TGTGCCAGCAGTTACTCGACCCAGCATTTT. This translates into CASSYSTQHF.

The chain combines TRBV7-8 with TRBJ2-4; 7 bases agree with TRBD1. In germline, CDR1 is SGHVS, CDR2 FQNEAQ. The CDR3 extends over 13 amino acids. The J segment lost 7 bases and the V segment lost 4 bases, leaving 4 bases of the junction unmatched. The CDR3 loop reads CASSSTGENIQYF. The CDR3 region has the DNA TGTGCCAGCAGCTCTACAGGGGAGAACATTCAGTACTTC.

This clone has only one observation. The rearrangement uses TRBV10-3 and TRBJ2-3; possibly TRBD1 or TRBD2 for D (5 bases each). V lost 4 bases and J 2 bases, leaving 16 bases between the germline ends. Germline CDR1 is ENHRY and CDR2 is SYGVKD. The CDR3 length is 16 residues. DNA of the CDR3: TGTGCCATCAGTGTTCCTCGGGGCGACATCACAGATACGCAGTATTTT. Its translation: CAISVPRGDITDTQYF.

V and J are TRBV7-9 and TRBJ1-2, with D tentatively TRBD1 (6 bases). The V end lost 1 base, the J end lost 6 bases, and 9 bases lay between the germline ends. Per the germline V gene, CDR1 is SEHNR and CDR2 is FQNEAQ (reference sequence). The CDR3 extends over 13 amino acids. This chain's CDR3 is CASSLGTVNGYTF. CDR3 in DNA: TGTGCCAGCAGCTTAGGGACAGTTAATGGCTACACCTTC.

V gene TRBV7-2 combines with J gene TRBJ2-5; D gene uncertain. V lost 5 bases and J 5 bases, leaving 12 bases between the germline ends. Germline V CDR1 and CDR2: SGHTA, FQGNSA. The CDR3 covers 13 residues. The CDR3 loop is CASSPRPGETQYF. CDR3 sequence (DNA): TGTGCCAGCAGCCCTCGGCCCGGGGAGACCCAGTACTTC.

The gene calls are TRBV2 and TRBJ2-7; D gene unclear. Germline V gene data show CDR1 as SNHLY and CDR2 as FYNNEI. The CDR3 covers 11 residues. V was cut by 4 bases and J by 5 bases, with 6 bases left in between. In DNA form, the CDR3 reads TGTGCCAGCAGTGCTTATAACGAGCAGTACTTC. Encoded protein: CASSAYNEQYF.

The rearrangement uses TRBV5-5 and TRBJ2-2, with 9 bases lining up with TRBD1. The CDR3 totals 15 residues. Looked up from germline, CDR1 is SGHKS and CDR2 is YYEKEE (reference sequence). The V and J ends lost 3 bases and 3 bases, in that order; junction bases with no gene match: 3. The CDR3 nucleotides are TGTGCCAGCAGCTCGTGGACAGGGGACACCGGGGAGCTGTTTTTT. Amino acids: CASSSWTGDTGELFF.

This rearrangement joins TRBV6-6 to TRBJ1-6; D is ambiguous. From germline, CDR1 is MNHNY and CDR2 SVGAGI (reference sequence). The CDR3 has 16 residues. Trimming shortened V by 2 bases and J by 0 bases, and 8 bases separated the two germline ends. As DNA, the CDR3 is TGTGCCAGCAGTTACACGGAGCCCTCCTATAATTCACCCCTCCACTTT. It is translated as CASSYTEPSYNSPLHF.

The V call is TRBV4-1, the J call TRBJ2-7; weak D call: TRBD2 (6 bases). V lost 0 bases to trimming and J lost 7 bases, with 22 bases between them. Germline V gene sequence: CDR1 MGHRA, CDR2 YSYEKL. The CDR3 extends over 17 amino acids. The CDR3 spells CASSQDPLAVTLGEQYF. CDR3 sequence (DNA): TGCGCCAGCAGCCAAGATCCACTAGCAGTTACCCTAGGGGAGCAGTACTTC.

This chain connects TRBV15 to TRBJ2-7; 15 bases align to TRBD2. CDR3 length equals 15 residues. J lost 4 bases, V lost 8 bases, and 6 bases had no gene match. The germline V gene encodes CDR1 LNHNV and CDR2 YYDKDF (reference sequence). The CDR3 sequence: CATEPGTSGRYEQYF. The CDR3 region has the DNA TGTGCCACCGAACCCGGGACTAGCGGGAGGTACGAGCAGTACTTC.

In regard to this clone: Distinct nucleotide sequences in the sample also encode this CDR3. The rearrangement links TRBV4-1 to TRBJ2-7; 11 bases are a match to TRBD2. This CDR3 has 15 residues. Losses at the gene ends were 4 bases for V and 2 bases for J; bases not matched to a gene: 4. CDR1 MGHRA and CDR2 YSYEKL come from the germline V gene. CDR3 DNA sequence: TGCGCCAGCAGCCCCTTAGCGGGAGGGGCCTACGAGCAGTACTTC. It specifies CASSPLAGGAYEQYF.

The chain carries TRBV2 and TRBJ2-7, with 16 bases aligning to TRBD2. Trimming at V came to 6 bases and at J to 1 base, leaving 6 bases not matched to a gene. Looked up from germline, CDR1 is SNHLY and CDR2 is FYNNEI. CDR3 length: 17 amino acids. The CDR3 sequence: CASRAGTSGRVSYEQYF. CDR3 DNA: TGTGCCAGCAGAGCCGGGACTAGCGGGAGGGTTTCCTACGAGCAGTACTTC.

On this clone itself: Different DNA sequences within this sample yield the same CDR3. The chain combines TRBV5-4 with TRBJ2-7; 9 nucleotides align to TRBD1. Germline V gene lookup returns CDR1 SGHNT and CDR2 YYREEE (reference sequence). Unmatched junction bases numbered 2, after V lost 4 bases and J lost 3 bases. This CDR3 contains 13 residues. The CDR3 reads CASSPDRGYEQYF. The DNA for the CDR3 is TGTGCCAGCAGCCCGGACAGGGGCTACGAGCAGTACTTC.

CDR3 amino acids: CASSFGGGADTQYF. CDR3 nucleotides: TGTGCCAGCAGCTTCGGAGGGGGCGCAGATACGCAGTATTTT. V gene TRBV5-4 combines with J gene TRBJ2-3; D possibly corresponds to TRBD1 (7 bases). The CDR3 has 14 residues. The germline V gene has CDR1 SGHNT and CDR2 YYREEE (reference sequence). Trimming cost V 2 bases and J 4 bases, with 11 bases left between them.

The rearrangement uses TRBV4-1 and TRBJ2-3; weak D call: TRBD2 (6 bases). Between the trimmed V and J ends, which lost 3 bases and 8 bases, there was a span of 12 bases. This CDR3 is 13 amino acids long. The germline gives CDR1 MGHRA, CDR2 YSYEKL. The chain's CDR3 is CASSHAGGATQYF. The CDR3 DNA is TGCGCCAGCAGCCATGCCGGAGGGGCTACGCAGTATTTT.

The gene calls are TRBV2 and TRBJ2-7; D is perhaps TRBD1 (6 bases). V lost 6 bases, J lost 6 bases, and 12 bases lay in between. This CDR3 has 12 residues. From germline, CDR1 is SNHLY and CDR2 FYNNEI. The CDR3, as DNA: TGTGCCAGCAGGGCAACAGGGCGCGAGCAGTACTTC. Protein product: CASRATGREQYF.

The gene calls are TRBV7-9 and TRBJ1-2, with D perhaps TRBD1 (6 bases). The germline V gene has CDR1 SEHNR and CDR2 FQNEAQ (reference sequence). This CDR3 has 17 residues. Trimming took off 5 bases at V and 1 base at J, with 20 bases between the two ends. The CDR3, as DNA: TGTGCCAGCAGCCCAGCAACCGGGACAACCGATAACTATGGCTACACCTTC. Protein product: CASSPATGTTDNYGYTF.